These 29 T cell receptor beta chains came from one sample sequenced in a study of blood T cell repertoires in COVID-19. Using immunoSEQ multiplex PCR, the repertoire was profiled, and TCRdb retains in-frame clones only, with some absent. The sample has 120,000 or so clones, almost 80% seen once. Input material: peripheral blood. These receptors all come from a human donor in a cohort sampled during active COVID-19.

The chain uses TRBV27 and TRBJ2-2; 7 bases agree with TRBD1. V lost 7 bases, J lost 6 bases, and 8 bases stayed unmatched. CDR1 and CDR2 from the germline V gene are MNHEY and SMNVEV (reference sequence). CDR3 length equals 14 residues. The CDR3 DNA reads TGTGCCAGCACACAGACAGGGCTGGCCGGGGAGCTGTTTTTT. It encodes CASTQTGLAGELFF.

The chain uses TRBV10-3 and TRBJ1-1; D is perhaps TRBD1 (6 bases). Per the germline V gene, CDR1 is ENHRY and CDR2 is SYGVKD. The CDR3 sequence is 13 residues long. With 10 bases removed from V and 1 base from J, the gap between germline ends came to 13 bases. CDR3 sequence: CATRDIPNTEAFF. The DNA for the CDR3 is TGTGCCACCCGGGACATCCCGAACACTGAAGCTTTCTTT.

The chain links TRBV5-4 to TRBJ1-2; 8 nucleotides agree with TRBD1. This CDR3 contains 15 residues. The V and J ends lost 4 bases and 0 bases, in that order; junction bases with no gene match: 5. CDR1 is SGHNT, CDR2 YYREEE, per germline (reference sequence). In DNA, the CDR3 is TGTGCCAGCAGCGCTGGACAGGGAGCTAACTATGGCTACACCTTC. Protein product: CASSAGQGANYGYTF.

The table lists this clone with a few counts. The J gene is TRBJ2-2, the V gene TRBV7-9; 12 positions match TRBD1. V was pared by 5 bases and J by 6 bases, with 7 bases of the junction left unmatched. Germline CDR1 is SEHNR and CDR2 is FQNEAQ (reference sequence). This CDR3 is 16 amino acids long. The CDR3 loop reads CASSPQGQGASGELFF. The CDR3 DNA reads TGTGCCAGCAGCCCCCAGGGACAGGGGGCTTCCGGGGAGCTGTTTTTT.

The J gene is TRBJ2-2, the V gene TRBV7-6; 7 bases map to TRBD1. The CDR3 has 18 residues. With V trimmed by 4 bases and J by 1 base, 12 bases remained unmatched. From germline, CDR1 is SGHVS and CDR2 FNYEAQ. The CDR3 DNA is TGTGCCAGCAGCTCCCATCTGTACCGGACAGGGAACACCGGGGAGCTGTTTTTT. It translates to CASSSHLYRTGNTGELFF.

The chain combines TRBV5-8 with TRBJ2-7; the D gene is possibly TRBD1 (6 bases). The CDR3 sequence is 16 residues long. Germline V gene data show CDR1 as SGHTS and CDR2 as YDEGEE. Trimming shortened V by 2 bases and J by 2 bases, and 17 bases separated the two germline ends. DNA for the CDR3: TGTGCCAGCAGCTTTTCGGACAGTCGCGATGCCTACGAGCAGTACTTC. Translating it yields CASSFSDSRDAYEQYF.

CDR3 loop: CASSQAWDRGGEQYF. For the CDR3, the DNA is TGTGCCAGCAGCCAAGCCTGGGACAGGGGGGGGGAGCAGTACTTC. The chain uses TRBV3-1 (or the pseudogene TRBV3-2) and TRBJ2-7; 11 nucleotides agree with TRBD1. Germline values: CDR1 LGHDT, CDR2 YNNKEL (reference sequence). The V segment lost 1 base and the J segment 7 bases; nucleotides outside the gene matches: 6. The CDR3 is 15 residues long.

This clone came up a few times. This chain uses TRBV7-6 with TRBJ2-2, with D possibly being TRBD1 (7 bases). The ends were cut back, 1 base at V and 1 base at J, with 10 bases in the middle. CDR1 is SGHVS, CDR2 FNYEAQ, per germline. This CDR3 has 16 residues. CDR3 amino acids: CASSLVQGGNTGELFF. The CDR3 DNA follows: TGTGCCAGCAGCTTAGTTCAGGGGGGGAACACCGGGGAGCTGTTTTTT.

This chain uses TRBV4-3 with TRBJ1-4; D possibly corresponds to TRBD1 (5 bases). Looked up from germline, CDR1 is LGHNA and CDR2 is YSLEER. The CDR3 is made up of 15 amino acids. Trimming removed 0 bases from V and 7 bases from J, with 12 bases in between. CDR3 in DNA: TGCGCCAGCAGCCAAGAGAACAGGCGGGGTGAAAAACTGTTTTTT. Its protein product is CASSQENRRGEKLFF.

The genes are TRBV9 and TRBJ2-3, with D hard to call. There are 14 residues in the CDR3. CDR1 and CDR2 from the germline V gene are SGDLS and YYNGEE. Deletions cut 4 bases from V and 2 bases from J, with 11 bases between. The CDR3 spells CASSTLTDTDTQYF. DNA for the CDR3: TGTGCCAGCAGCACCCTCACAGACACAGATACGCAGTATTTT. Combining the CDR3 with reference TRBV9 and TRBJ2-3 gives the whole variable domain DSGVTQTPKHLITATGQRVTLRCSPRSGDLSVYWYQQSLDQGLQFLIQYYNGEERAKGNILERFSAQQFPDLHSELNLSSLELGDSALYFCASSTLTDTDTQYFGPGTRLTVL.

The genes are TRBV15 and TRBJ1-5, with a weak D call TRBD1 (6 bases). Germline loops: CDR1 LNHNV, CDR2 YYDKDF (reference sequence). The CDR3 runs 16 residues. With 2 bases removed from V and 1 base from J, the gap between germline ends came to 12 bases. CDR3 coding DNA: TGTGCCACCAGCAGAACTACAGGGCAGAGCAATCAGCCCCAGCATTTT. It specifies CATSRTTGQSNQPQHF.

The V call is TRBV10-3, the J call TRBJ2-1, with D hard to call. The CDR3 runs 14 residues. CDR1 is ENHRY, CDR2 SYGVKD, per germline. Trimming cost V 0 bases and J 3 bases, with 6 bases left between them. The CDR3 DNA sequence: TGTGCCATCAGTGAGTCACCAGACTACAATGAGCAGTTCTTC. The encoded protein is CAISESPDYNEQFF.

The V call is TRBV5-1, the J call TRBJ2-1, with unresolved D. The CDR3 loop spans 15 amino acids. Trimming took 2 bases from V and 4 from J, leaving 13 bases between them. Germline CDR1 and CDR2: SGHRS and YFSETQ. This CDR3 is CASSFAPDLYNEQFF. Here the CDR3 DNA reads TGCGCCAGCAGCTTCGCGCCAGACTTATACAATGAGCAGTTCTTC.

CDR3 coding DNA: TGTGCCAGCAGTCCGCCCCCGGGACAGGGGTCCTATGGCTACACCTTC. As protein: CASSPPPGQGSYGYTF. V and J are TRBV28 and TRBJ1-2; 10 bases line up with TRBD1. With 5 bases clipped from V and 4 bases from J, the junction kept 10 bases outside the gene matches. Germline values: CDR1 MDHEN, CDR2 SYDVKM. The CDR3 length is 16 residues.

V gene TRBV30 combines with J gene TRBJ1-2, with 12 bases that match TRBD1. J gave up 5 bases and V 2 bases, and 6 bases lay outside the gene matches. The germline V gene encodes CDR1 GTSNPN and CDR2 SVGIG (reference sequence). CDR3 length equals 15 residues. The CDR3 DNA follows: TGTGCCTGGAGTCCCCGGGACAGGGGGCCTTATGGCTACACCTTC. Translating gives CAWSPRDRGPYGYTF. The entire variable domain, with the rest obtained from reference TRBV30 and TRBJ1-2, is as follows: SQTIHQWPATLVQPVGSPLSLECTVEGTSNPNLYWYRQAAGRGLQLLFYSVGIGQISSEVPQNLSASRPQDRQFILSSKKLLLSDSGFYLCAWSPRDRGPYGYTFGSGTRLTVV.

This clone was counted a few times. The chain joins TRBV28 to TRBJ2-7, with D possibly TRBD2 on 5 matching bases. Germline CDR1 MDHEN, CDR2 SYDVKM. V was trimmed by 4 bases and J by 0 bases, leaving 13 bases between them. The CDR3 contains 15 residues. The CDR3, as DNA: TGTGCCAGCAGTTCGGGAATCCCCTCCTCCTACGAGCAGTACTTC. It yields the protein CASSSGIPSSYEQYF.

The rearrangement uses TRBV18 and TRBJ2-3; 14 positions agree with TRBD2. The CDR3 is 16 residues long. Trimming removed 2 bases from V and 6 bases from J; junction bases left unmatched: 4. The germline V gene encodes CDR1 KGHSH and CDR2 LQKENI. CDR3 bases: TGTGCCAGCTCACCAAAGACTAGCGGGGGGGCGGATACGCAGTATTTT. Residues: CASSPKTSGGADTQYF.

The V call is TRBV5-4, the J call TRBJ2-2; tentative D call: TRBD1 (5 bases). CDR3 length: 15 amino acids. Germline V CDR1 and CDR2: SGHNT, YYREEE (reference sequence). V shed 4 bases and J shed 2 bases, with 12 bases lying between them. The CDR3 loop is CASSRGPTNTGELFF. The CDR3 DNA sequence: TGTGCCAGCAGCAGGGGCCCCACCAACACCGGGGAGCTGTTTTTT.

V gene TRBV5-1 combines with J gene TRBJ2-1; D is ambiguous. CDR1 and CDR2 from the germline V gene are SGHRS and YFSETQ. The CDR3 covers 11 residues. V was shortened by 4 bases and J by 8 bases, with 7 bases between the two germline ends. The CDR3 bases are TGCGCCAGCAGCCTTGCGGATGAGCAGTTCTTC. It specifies CASSLADEQFF.

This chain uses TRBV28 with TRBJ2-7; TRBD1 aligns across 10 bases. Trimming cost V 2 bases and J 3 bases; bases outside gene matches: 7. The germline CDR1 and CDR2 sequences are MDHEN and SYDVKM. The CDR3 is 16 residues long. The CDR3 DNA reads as TGTGCCAGCAGTTTAAGATGGGGGGACAGGGGCTACGAGCAGTACTTC. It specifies CASSLRWGDRGYEQYF. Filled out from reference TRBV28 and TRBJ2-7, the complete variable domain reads DVKVTQSSRYLVKRTGEKVFLECVQDMDHENMFWYRQDPGLGLRLIYFSYDVKMKEKGDIPEGYSVSREKKERFSLILESASTNQTSMYLCASSLRWGDRGYEQYFGPGTRLTVT.

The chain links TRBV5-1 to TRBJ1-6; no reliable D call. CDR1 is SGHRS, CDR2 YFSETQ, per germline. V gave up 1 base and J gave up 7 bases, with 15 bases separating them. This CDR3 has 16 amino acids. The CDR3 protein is CASSLPTQGRNSPLHF. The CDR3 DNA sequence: TGCGCCAGCAGCTTGCCGACCCAAGGCAGGAATTCACCCCTCCACTTT.

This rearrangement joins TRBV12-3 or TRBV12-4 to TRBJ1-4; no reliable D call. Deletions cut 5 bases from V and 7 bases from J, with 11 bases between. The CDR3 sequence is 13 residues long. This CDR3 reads CASSNQSSEKLFF. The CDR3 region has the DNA TGTGCCAGCAGTAACCAATCTAGTGAAAAACTGTTTTTT.

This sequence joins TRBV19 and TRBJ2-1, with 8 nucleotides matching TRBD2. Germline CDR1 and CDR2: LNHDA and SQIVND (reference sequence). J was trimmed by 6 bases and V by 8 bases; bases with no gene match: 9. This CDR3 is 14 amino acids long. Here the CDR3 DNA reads TGTGCCAGTCAGGTCGGGAGGGCCAGCAATGAGCAGTTCTTC. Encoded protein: CASQVGRASNEQFF.

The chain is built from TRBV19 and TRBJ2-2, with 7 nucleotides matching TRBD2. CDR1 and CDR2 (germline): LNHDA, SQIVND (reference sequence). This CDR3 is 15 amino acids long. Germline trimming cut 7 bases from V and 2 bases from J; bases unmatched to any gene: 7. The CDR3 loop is CASNRGGGNTGELFF. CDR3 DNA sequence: TGTGCCAGTAATCGCGGCGGGGGTAACACCGGGGAGCTGTTTTTT. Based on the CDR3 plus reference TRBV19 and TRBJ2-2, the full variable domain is DGGITQSPKYLFRKEGQNVTLSCEQNLNHDAMYWYRQDPGQGLRLIYYSQIVNDFQKGDIAEGYSVSREKKESFPLTVTSAQKNPTAFYLCASNRGGGNTGELFFGEGSRLTVL.

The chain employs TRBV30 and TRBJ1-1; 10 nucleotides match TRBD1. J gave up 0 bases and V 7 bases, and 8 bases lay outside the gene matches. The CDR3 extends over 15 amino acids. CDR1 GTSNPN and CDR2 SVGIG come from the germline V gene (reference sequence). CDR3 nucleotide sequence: TGTGCCTCGCTCGGACAGGGGGTTTTGAACACTGAAGCTTTCTTT. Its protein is CASLGQGVLNTEAFF.

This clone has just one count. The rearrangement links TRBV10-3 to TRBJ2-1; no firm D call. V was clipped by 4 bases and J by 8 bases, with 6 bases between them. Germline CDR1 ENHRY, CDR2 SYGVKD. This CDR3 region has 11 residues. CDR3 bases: TGTGCCATCAGTGGGAGAGATGAGCAGTTCTTC. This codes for CAISGRDEQFF.

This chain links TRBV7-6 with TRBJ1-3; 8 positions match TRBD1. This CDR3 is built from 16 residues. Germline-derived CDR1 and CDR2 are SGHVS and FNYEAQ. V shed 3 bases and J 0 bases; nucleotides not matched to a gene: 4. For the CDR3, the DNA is TGTGCCAGCAGCTTCCAGGGGGCTAGCTCTGGAAACACCATATATTTT. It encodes CASSFQGASSGNTIYF.

The CDR3 nucleotides read TGTGCCTGGAGACTGGACAGAGACACTGAAGCTTTCTTT. Translating it yields CAWRLDRDTEAFF. V gene TRBV30 combines with J gene TRBJ1-1, with D possibly matching TRBD1 (6 bases). The V end was cut by 3 bases, the J end by 3 bases, with 11 bases between. Germline CDR1 reads GTSNPN; CDR2 reads SVGIG (reference sequence). The CDR3 loop spans 13 amino acids.

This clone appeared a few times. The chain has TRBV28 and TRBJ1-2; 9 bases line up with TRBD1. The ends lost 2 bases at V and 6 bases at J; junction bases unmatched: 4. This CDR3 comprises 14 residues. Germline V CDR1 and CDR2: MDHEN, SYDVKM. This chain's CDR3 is CASSLRTGADGYTF. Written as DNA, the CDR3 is TGTGCCAGCAGTTTAAGGACAGGGGCCGATGGCTACACCTTC.